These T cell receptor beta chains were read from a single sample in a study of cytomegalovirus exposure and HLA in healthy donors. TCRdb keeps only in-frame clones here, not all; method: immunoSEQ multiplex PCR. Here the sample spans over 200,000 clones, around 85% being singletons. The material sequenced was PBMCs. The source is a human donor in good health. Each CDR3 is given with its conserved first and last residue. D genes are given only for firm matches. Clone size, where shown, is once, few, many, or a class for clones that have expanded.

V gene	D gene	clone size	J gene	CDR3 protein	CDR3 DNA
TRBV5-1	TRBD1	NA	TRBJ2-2	CASSLAAGGTNTGELFF	TGCGCCAGCAGCTTGGCGGCAGGGGGTACGAACACCGGGGAGCTGTTTTTT
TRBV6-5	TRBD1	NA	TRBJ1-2	CASSYLDRGVGYTF	TGTGCCAGCAGTTACCTGGACAGGGGGGTTGGCTACACCTTC
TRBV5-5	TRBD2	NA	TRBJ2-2	CASSLEGGTSARELFF	TGTGCCAGCAGCCTGGAAGGAGGGACTAGCGCCCGGGAGCTGTTTTTT
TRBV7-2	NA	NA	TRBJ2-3	CASSFRAASTDTQYF	TGTGCCAGCAGCTTCAGAGCGGCCAGCACAGATACGCAGTATTTT
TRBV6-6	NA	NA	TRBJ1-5	CAGGPNQPQHF	TGTGCGGGGGGTCCCAATCAGCCCCAGCATTTT
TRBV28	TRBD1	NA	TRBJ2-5	CASRKQGAGGTQYF	TGTGCCAGCAGAAAACAGGGGGCTGGGGGGACCCAGTACTTC
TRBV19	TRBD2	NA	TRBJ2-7	CATMITSGASYEQYF	TGTGCCACCATGATTACTAGCGGGGCATCCTACGAGCAGTACTTC
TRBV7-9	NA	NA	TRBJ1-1	CASRRGDRYTEAFF	TGTGCCAGCAGACGGGGAGACAGGTACACTGAAGCTTTCTTT
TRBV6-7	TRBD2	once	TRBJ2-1	CASSGVPREGRYNEQFF	TGTGCCAGCAGCGGGGTTCCGCGGGAGGGCCGTTACAATGAGCAGTTCTTC
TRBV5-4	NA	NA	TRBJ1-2	CASSFRASTASPTF	TGTGCCAGCAGTTTCCGGGCCTCGACAGCTTCTCCCACCTTC
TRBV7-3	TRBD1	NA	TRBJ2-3	CASSLTGTGAFSTDTQYF	TGTGCCAGCAGCTTAACGGGGACAGGGGCTTTTAGCACAGATACGCAGTATTTT
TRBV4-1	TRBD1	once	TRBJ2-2	CASSHGTGGGTGELFF	TGCGCCAGCAGCCATGGGACAGGGGGCGGTACCGGGGAGCTGTTTTTT
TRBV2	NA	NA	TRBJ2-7	CASSKTRNSYEQYF	TGTGCCAGCAGCAAGACACGAAACTCCTACGAGCAGTACTTC
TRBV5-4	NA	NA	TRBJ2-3	CASSLVIRTFGEDTQYF	TGTGCCAGCAGCTTGGTCATACGGACTTTCGGGGAAGATACGCAGTATTTT
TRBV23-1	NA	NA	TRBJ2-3	CASSQAGHSDTQYF	TGCGCCAGCAGTCAGGCAGGGCATTCAGATACGCAGTATTTT
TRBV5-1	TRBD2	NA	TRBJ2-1	CASRPPGLAGAGSYNEQFF	TGCGCCAGCAGGCCCCCCGGACTAGCGGGAGCGGGCTCCTACAATGAGCAGTTCTTC
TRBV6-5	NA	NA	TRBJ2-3	CASSLGGRGTDTQYF	TGTGCCAGCAGTTTGGGGGGGCGCGGCACAGATACGCAGTATTTT
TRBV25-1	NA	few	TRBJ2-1	CASNRPGEDEQFF	TGTGCCAGCAATCGGCCGGGAGAGGATGAGCAGTTCTTC
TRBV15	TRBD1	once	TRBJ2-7	CATSTGQTGNEQYF	TGTGCCACCAGCACGGGCCAGACAGGGAACGAGCAGTACTTC
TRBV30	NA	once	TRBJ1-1	CAWSQGSPHTEAFF	TGTGCCTGGAGCCAGGGGTCCCCACACACTGAAGCTTTCTTT
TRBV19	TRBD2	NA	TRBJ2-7	CASAGTTSREQYF	TGTGCCAGTGCCGGGACTACGAGTCGCGAGCAGTACTTC
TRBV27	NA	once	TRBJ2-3	CASTDFTDTQYF	TGTGCCAGTACGGACTTCACAGATACGCAGTATTTT
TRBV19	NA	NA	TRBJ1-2	CASSSAGRRTDYGYTF	TGTGCCAGTAGTTCGGCAGGGAGGAGGACCGACTATGGCTACACCTTC
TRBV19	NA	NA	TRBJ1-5	CASSIARYREQPQHF	TGTGCCAGTAGTATAGCCCGATACAGGGAACAGCCCCAGCATTTT
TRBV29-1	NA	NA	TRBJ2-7	CSVEGLPDMGSYEQYF	TGCAGCGTTGAAGGCCTCCCCGACATGGGCAGCTACGAGCAGTACTTC
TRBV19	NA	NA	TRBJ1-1	CASSSPRDTLNTEAFF	TGTGCCAGTAGTTCGCCCCGGGACACGTTGAACACTGAAGCTTTCTTT
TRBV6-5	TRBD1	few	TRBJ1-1	CASSPDRVTEAFF	TGTGCCAGCAGTCCGGACAGGGTCACTGAAGCTTTCTTT
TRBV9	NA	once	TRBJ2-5	CASSVGGGRETQYF	TGTGCCAGCAGCGTAGGAGGAGGGCGAGAGACCCAGTACTTC
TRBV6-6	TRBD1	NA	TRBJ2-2	CASSQDRNRGELFF	TGTGCCAGCAGTCAGGACAGGAACCGGGGGGAGCTGTTTTTT
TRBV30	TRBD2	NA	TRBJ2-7	CAWSGTSGSVGEQYF	TGTGCCTGGAGTGGGACTAGCGGGAGTGTTGGCGAGCAGTACTTC
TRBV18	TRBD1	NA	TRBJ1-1	CASSSMEGAMNTEAFF	TGTGCCAGCTCCTCCATGGAGGGGGCCATGAACACTGAAGCTTTCTTT
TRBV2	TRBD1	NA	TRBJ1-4	CASSEQGAANEKLFF	TGTGCCAGCAGCGAACAGGGGGCAGCTAATGAAAAACTGTTTTTT
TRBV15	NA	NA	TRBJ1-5	CATSPHLQGTNQPQHF	TGTGCCACCAGCCCCCATTTGCAGGGCACGAATCAGCCCCAGCATTTT
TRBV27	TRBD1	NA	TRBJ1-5	CASSPTGFGNQPQHF	TGTGCCAGCAGTCCGACAGGGTTTGGCAATCAGCCCCAGCATTTT
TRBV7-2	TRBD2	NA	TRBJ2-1	CSSGPNNEQFF	TGCTCTAGCGGGCCGAACAATGAGCAGTTCTTC
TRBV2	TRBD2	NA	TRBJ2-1	CASLGTSGKDEQFF	TGTGCCAGCCTCGGGACTAGCGGGAAGGATGAGCAGTTCTTC
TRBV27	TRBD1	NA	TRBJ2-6	CASSTAGTGLSGANVLTF	TGTGCCAGCAGTACCGCCGGGACAGGGTTGTCTGGGGCCAACGTCCTGACTTTC
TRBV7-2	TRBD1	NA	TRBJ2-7	CASTLGQGISYEQYF	TGTGCCAGCACCCTGGGACAGGGGATCTCCTACGAGCAGTACTTC
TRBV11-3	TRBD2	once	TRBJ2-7	CASSLGLAGVREQYF	TGTGCCAGCAGCTTAGGGCTAGCGGGAGTCCGTGAGCAGTACTTC
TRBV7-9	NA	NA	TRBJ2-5	CASSFQGLETQYF	TGTGCCAGCAGTTTCCAGGGGCTTGAGACCCAGTACTTC
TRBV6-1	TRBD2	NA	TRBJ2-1	CASSGQAGTSSYNEQFF	TGTGCCAGCAGTGGACAAGCGGGGACCAGCTCCTACAATGAGCAGTTCTTC
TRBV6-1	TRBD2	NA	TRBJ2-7	CASSPPGLAYEQYF	TGTGCCAGCAGCCCTCCGGGACTAGCCTACGAGCAGTACTTC
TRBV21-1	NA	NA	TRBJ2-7	CASSKGLAGRGEQYF	TGTGCCAGCAGCAAAGGACTAGCGGGAAGAGGCGAGCAGTACTTC
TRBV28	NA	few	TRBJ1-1	CASSSETGWNMNTEAFF	TGTGCCAGCAGTTCGGAAACAGGGTGGAACATGAACACTGAAGCTTTCTTT
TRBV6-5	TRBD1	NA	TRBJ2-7	CASRTPTGGEQQYF	TGTGCCAGCAGAACACCGACAGGGGGGGAGCAGCAGTACTTC
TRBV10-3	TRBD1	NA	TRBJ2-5	CAISDDRGGRKTQYF	TGTGCCATCAGTGATGACAGGGGTGGACGAAAGACCCAGTACTTC
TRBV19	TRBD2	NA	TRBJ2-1	CASRGTSGSVRTYNEQFF	TGTGCCAGTAGGGGGACTAGCGGGAGTGTACGAACCTACAATGAGCAGTTCTTC
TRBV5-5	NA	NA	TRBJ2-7	CASSLMGGETGTGEQYF	TGTGCCAGCAGCTTGATGGGGGGTGAGACAGGGACCGGTGAGCAGTACTTC
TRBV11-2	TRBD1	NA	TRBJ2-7	CASSLAGQGLSYEQYF	TGTGCCAGCAGCTTAGCGGGACAGGGACTCTCCTACGAGCAGTACTTC
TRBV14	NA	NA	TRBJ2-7	CASSLWTVYEQYF	TGTGCCAGCAGCCTTTGGACAGTATACGAGCAGTACTTC
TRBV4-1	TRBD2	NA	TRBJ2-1	CASSQIGAGGDNEQFF	TGCGCCAGCAGCCAAATAGGAGCGGGAGGTGACAATGAGCAGTTCTTC
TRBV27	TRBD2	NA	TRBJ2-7	CASSTWTSGGGSGRYEQYF	TGTGCCAGCAGTACCTGGACTAGCGGGGGTGGGTCCGGTAGGTACGAGCAGTACTTC
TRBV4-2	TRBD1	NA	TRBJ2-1	CASSQVGQGYNEQFF	TGTGCCAGCAGCCAGGTTGGACAGGGCTACAATGAGCAGTTCTTC
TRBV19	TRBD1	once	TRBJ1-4	CASSIGTGKNEKLFF	TGTGCCAGTAGTATTGGGACAGGGAAGAATGAAAAACTGTTTTTT